The clone carrying this T cell receptor beta chain turned up a few times. What it recognizes is unknown. The data were obtained in a study of shared clonotypes between healthy human individuals. Recent vaccinations or acute infections were absent in the healthy HIV-negative adult donors. Germline assignment: CDR1 SGHRS and CDR2 YFSETQ. The V and J ends lost 5 bases and 8 bases, in that order; junction bases with no gene match: 9. The CDR3 has 13 residues. DNA at about 190 ng, around 30,000 T cell genomes, went into sorted-subset replicate PCRs. Clones were read by immunoSEQ multiplex PCR, and TCRdb kept only the in-frame ones, dropping some. The profile shows more than 1 million clones, about 84% of them singletons. General study points: Several donors showed sharing of approximately 5% of naive CD4 clonotypes. Sorted-subset sequencing was shown by rarefaction to be incomplete despite large depth.

Sequences were obtained from memory CD4+ T cells from PBMCs. Subset noted: CD45RA-negative fraction. This sequence joins TRBV5-1 and TRBJ1-2, with 7 positions matching TRBD1. The TCR comes from a man between 18 and 35 years old in good health. Some clones in this sample may be carry-over from other donors' samples. The DNA for the CDR3 is TGCGCCAGCAGGCCAGACAGGGCGTGGGGCTACACCTTC. Amino acids: CASRPDRAWGYTF. Looking up the rest from reference TRBV5-1 and TRBJ1-2 gives the full variable domain: KAGVTQTPRYLIKTRGQQVTLSCSPISGHRSVSWYQQTPGQGLQFLFEYFSETQRNKGNFPGRFSGRQFSNSRSEMNVSTLELGDSALYLCASRPDRAWGYTFGSGTRLTVV.